This T cell receptor (beta chain) was sequenced during a study of T cells in narcolepsy. As for the study in general: Enrolled donors included narcolepsy type 1 or type 2 patients and healthy controls.

V trimming: 7 bases; J trimming: 1 base; junction bases outside the gene matches: 1. Germline CDR1 and CDR2: SNHLY and FYNNEI. CDR3 length equals 12 residues. Clones were read by immunoSEQ multiplex PCR, and TCRdb kept only the in-frame ones, dropping some. The sample has about 27,000 clones, 75% to 85% seen once. The V call is TRBV2, the J call TRBJ2-7; 7 bases match TRBD1. The specimen sequenced was CD45RA- memory CD4+ T cells from PBMCs. The receptor was derived from a human donor with narcolepsy. The DNA for the CDR3 is TGTGCCAGCAAGGACAGGTCCTACGAGCAGTACTTC. Translated, it gives CASKDRSYEQYF.